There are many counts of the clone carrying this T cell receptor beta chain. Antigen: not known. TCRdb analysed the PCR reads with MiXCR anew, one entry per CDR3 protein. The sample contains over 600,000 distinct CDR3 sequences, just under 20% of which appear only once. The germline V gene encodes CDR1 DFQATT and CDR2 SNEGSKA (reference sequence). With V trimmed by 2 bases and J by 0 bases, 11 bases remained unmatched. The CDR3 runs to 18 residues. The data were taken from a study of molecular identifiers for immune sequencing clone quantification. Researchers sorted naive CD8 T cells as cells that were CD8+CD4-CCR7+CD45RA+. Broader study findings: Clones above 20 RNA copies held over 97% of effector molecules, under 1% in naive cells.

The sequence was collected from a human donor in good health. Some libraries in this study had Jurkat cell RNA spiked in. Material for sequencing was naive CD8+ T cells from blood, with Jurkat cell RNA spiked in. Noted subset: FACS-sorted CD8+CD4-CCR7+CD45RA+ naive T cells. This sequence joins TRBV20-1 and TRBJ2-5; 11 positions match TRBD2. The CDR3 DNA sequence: TGCAGTGCTAGATCGGACCGACTAGCGGGGATGTACCAAGAGACCCAGTACTTC. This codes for CSARSDRLAGMYQETQYF.